This T cell receptor (beta chain) was captured by sequencing in a study of T cells in Graves' hyperthyroidism and ophthalmopathy. Amplified regions were TCR beta CDR3 sequences from RNA transcripts. A set of HTBI primers served as the primers for a first-round RT-PCR of the TCR CDR3. TCRdb called the multiplex PCR reads again in MiXCR, with one record for every CDR3 protein. In the table there are about 760,000 distinct CDR3 sequences, 35% of which are singletons. In this sample, this clonotype turned up many times. The CDR3 covers 16 residues. Germline V gene sequence: CDR1 KGHDR, CDR2 SFDVKD. Between the trimmed V and J ends, which lost 5 bases and 1 base, there was a span of 16 bases. Exclusions: uncontrolled infection, other autoimmune disease, pregnancy, lactation.

The TCR originated in a woman in her forties with Graves' hyperthyroidism. This chain links TRBV24-1 with TRBJ1-2; perhaps TRBD1 as D (6 bases). The sample comprised blood. CDR3 sequence reads: CATSGNRDTFNYGYTF. As DNA, the CDR3 is TGTGCCACCAGTGGGAATCGGGACACCTTTAACTATGGCTACACCTTC.